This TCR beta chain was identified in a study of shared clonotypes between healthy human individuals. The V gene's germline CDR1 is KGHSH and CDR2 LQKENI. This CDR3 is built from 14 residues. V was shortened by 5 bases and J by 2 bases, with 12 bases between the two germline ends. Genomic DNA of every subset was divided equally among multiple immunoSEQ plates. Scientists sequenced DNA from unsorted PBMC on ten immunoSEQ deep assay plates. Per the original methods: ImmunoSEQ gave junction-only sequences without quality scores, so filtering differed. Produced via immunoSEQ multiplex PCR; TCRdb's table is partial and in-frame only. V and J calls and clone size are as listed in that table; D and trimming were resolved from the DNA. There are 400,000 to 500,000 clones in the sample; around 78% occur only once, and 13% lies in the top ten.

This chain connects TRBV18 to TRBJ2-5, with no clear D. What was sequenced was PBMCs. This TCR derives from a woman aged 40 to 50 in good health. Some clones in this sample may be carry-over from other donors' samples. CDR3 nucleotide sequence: TGTGCCAGCTCAGGCGGACGGCTACAAGAGACCCAGTACTTC. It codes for CASSGGRLQETQYF. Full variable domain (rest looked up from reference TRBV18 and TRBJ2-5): NAGVMQNPRHLVRRRGQEARLRCSPMKGHSHVYWYRQLPEEGLKFMVYLQKENIIDESGMPKERFSAEFPKEGPSILRIQQVVRGDSAAYFCASSGGRLQETQYFGPGTRLLVL.